The rows below give T cell receptor beta chains drawn from one sample of a study of cytomegalovirus exposure and HLA in healthy donors. Data came from immunoSEQ multiplex PCR; TCRdb stores just in-frame clones and leaves some out. The data show 95,000 to 100,000 clones, approximately 9% seen once. Sequencing was performed on PBMCs. These receptors originate from a middle-aged man in good health and CMV-seropositive. The conserved cysteine and the conserved F or W are not part of the CDR3 here. D genes are given only for firm matches.

v_gene	d_gene	j_gene	CDR3aa
TRBV19	NA	TRBJ2-2	ASSLQGNTGELF
TRBV19	TRBD2	TRBJ2-1	ASSSGRDDNEQF
TRBV28	NA	TRBJ1-2	ASSSPTDSANYGYT
TRBV27	NA	TRBJ2-3	ASSLGSPPSTDTQY
TRBV7-7	TRBD1	TRBJ1-4	ASSFRQGRNEKLF
TRBV11-2	NA	TRBJ2-7	ASSPDSKSYEQY
TRBV27	TRBD1	TRBJ1-1	ASSFGQGAVNTEAF
TRBV9	NA	TRBJ2-2	ASSVAVGGRTGELF
TRBV27	NA	TRBJ2-2	ASSPASSVLRSNTGELF
TRBV30	NA	TRBJ1-4	AWSSRGVANEKLF
TRBV10-1	TRBD2	TRBJ2-1	ASSPRLSSGRTSIPTNNEQF
TRBV6-5	TRBD1	TRBJ2-6	ASSYQGAGANVLT
TRBV9	TRBD2	TRBJ2-7	ASSVEPGGAYEQY
TRBV9	TRBD1	TRBJ1-5	ASSRTGLNQPQH
TRBV6-5	TRBD1	TRBJ1-2	ASSYSGTGGYGYT
TRBV6-5	NA	TRBJ2-2	ASSYRLGQNTGELF
TRBV18	NA	TRBJ1-1	ASSPGREGEAF
TRBV5-1	TRBD1	TRBJ1-1	ASSTEGQGGTEAF
TRBV6-5	TRBD1	TRBJ2-2	ASSYLGQYTGELF
TRBV4-1	NA	TRBJ2-1	ASSQELAAYNEQF
TRBV9	TRBD2	TRBJ2-7	ASSPTSGSEQY
TRBV29-1	NA	TRBJ2-1	SVEWLAAYNEQF
TRBV5-6	TRBD1	TRBJ2-7	ASSTTGQPYEQY
TRBV4-1	TRBD1	TRBJ1-2	ASSPPGQAMKEGYT
TRBV2	NA	TRBJ2-7	ASRPDTPEQY